The TCR beta chain described here comes from a study of blood T cells in healthy people across ages. CDR3 length: 13 amino acids. V was clipped by 5 bases and J by 5 bases, with 13 bases between them. Germline V gene sequence: CDR1 DFQATT, CDR2 SNEGSKA (reference sequence). Primed by a sample-barcoded 5' primer and a J-beta primer mix, a second PCR proceeded for 7 to 11 cycles. TCRdb independently ran MiXCR on the 5' RACE reads; one entry per CDR3 protein. The sample contains 1.6 million or so distinct CDR3 sequences, 34% of which appear only once. This clonotype was seen just once. This clonotype was sampled from a woman aged 25 to 39 in good health. The chain carries TRBV20-1 and TRBJ1-5; no clear D. The specimen was blood. The CDR3 loop reads CSAPQSLDQPQHF. CDR3 nucleotide sequence: TGCAGTGCTCCTCAGAGTTTGGATCAGCCCCAGCATTTT.